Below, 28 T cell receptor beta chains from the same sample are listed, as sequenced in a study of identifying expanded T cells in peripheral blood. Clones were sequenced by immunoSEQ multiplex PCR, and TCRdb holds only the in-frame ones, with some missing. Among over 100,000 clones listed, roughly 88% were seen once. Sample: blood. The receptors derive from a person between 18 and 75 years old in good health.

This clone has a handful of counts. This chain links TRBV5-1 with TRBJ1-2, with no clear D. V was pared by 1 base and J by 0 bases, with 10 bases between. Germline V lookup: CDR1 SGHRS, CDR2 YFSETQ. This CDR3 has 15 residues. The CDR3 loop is CASSLNPGTNYGYTF. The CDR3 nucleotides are TGCGCCAGCAGCTTGAATCCAGGTACTAACTATGGCTACACCTTC.

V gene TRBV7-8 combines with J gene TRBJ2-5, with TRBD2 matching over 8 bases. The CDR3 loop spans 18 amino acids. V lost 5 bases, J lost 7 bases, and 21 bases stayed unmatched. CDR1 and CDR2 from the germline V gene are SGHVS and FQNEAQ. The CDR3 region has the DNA TGTGCCAGCAGCCACTACCTGGGACTAGGAGGGGGGTCGGCGACCCAGTACTTC. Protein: CASSHYLGLGGGSATQYF.

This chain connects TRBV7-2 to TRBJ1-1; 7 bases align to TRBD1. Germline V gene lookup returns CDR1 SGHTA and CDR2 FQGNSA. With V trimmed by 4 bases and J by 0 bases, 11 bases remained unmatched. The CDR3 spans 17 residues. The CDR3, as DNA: TGTGCCAGCAGCTCGAGGACAGGCGTCACGATGAACACTGAAGCTTTCTTT. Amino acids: CASSSRTGVTMNTEAFF.

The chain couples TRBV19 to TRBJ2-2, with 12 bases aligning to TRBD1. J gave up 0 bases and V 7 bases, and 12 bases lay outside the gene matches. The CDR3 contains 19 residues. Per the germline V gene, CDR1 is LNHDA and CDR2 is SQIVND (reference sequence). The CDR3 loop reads CASTPGTGGADSNTGELFF. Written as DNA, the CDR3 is TGTGCCAGTACCCCCGGGACAGGGGGCGCCGATTCGAACACCGGGGAGCTGTTTTTT.

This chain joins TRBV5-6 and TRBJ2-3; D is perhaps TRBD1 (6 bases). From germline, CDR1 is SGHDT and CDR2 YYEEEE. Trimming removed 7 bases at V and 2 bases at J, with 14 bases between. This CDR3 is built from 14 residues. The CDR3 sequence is CASQGLPITDTQYF. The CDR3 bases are TGTGCCAGCCAGGGGTTACCCATCACAGATACGCAGTATTTT.

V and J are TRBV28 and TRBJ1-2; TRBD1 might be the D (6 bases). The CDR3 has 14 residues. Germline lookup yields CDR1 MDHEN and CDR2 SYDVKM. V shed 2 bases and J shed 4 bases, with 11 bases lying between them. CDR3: CASSLRRQVYGYTF. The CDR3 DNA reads TGTGCCAGCAGTTTACGTCGACAGGTCTATGGCTACACCTTC.

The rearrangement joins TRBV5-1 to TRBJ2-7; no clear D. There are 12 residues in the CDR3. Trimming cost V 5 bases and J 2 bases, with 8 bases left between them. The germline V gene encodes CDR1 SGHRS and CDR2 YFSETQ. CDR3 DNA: TGCGCCAGCAGAAGGGAAACCTACGAGCAGTACTTC. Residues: CASRRETYEQYF.

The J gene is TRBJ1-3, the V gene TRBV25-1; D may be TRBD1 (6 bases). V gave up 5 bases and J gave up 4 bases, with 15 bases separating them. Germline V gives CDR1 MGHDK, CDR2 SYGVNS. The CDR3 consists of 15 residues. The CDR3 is CASSPATGSGNTIYF. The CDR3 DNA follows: TGTGCCAGCAGTCCTGCTACAGGGTCCGGAAACACCATATATTTT.

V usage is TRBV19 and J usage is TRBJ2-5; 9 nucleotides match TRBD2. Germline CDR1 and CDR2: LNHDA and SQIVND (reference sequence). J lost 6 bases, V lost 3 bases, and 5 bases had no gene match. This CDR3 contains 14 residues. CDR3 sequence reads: CASSMGLAGQTQYF. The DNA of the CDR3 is TGTGCCAGTAGTATGGGACTAGCTGGTCAGACCCAGTACTTC.

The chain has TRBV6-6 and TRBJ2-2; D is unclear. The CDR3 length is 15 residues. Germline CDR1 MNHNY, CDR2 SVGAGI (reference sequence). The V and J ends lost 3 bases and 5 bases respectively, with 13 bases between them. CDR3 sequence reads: CASSYDAEGTGELFF. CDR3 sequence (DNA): TGTGCCAGCAGTTATGATGCGGAAGGGACCGGGGAGCTGTTTTTT.

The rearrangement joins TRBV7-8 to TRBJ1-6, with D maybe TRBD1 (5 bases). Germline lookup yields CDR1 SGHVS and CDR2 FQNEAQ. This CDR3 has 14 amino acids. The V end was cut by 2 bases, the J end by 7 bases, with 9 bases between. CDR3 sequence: CASSLQGENSPLHF. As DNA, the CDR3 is TGTGCCAGCAGCTTACAGGGCGAGAATTCACCCCTCCACTTT.

The CDR3 is CASSIARPENYGYTF. Here the CDR3 DNA reads TGTGCCAGTAGTATAGCCAGGCCCGAGAACTATGGCTACACCTTC. This rearrangement joins TRBV19 to TRBJ1-2; the D is unclear. Germline assignment: CDR1 LNHDA and CDR2 SQIVND (reference sequence). The V and J ends lost 1 base and 2 bases respectively, with 11 bases between them. The CDR3 totals 15 residues.

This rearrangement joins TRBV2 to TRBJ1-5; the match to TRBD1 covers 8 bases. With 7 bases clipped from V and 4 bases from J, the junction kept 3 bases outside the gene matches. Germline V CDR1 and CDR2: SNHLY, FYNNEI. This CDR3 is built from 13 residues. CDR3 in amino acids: CASKGTGNQPQHF. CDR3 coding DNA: TGTGCCAGCAAAGGGACAGGAAATCAGCCCCAGCATTTT.

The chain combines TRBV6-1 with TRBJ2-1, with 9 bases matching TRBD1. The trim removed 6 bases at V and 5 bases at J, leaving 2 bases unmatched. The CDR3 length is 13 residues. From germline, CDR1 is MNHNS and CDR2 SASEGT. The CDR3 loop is CASRDRGDNEQFF. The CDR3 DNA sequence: TGTGCCAGCAGGGACAGGGGAGACAATGAGCAGTTCTTC.

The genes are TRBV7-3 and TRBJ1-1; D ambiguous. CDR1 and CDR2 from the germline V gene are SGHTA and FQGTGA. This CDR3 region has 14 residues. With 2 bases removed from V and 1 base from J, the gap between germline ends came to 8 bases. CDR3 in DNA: TGTGCCAGCAGCTTACAGGCGGCGAACACTGAAGCTTTCTTT. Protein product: CASSLQAANTEAFF.

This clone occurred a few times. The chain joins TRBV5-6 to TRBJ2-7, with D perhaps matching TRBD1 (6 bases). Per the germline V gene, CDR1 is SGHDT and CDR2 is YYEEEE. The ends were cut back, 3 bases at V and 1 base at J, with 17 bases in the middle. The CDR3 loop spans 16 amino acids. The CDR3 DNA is TGTGCCAGCAGCTCTCTCCGCAGGGGATATTCCTACGAGCAGTACTTC. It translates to CASSSLRRGYSYEQYF.

CDR3 DNA: TGTGCCAGCCTCGGGACGGAAGCCCACGAGCAGTACTTC. This sequence encodes CASLGTEAHEQYF. The chain has TRBV21-1 and TRBJ2-7. TRBV21-1 is marked as a pseudogene. The CDR3 has 13 residues.

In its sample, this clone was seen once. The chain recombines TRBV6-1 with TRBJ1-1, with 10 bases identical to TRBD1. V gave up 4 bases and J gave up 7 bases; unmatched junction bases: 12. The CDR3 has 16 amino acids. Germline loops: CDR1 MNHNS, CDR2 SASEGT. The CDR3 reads CASSGIQSGQGLEAFF. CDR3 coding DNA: TGTGCCAGCAGTGGGATACAGTCGGGACAGGGGCTTGAAGCTTTCTTT.

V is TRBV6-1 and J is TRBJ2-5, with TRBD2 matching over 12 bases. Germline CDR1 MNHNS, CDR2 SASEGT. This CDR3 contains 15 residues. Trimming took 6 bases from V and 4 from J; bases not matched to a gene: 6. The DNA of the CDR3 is TGTGCCAGCAGGAGACTAGCGGGAGCCCCAGAGACCCAGTACTTC. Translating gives CASRRLAGAPETQYF.

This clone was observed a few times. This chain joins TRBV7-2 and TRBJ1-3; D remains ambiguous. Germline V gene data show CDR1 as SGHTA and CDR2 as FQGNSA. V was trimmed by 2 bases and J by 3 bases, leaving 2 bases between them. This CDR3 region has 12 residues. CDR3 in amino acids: CASSLYGNTIYF. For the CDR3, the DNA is TGTGCCAGCAGCTTATATGGAAACACCATATATTTT.

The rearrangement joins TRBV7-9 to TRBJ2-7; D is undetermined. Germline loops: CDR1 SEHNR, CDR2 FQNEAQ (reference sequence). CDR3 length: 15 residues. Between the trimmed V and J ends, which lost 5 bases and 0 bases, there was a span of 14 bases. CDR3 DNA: TGTGCCAGCAGCCTAACCTCAGTCCTCTCCTACGAGCAGTACTTC. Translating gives CASSLTSVLSYEQYF.

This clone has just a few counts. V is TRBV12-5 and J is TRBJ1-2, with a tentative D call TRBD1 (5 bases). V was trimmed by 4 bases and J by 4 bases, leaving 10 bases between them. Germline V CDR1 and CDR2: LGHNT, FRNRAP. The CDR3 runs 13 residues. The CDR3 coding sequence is TGTGCTAGTGGTTCCGGGGGAGGCTATGGCTACACCTTC. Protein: CASGSGGGYGYTF.

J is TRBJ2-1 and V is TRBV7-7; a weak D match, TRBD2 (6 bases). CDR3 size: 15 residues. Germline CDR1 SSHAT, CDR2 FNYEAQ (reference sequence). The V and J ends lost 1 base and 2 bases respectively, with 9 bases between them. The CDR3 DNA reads TGTGCCAGCAGCTTAGGGCGGGGACCCTACAATGAGCAGTTCTTC. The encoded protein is CASSLGRGPYNEQFF. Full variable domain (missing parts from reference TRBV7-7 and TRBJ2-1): GAGVSQSPRYKVTKRGQDVTLRCDPISSHATLYWYQQALGQGPEFLTYFNYEAQPDKSGLPSDRFSAERPEGSISTLTIQRTEQRDSAMYRCASSLGRGPYNEQFFGPGTRLTVL.

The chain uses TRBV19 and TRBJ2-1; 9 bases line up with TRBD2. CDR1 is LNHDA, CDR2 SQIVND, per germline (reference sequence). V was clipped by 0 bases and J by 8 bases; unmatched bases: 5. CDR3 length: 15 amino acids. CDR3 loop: CASSIEVAGVDEQFF. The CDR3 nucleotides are TGTGCCAGTAGTATAGAGGTAGCGGGAGTGGATGAGCAGTTCTTC.

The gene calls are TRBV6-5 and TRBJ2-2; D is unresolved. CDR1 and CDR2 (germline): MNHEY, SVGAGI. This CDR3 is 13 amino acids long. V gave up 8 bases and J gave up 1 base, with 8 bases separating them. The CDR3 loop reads CASGGGNTGELFF. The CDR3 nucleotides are TGTGCCAGCGGTGGCGGGAACACCGGGGAGCTGTTTTTT.

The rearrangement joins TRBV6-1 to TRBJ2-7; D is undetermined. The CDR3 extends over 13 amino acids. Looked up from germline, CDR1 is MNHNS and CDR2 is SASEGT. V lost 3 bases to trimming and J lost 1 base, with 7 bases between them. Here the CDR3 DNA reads TGTGCCAGCAGTGAGACGGAATCCTACGAGCAGTACTTC. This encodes CASSETESYEQYF.

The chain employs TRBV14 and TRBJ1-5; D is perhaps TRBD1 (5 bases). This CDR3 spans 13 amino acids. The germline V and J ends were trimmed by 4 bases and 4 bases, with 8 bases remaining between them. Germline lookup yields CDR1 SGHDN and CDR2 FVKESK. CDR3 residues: CASSPTENQPQHF. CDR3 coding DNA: TGTGCCAGCAGCCCGACAGAGAATCAGCCCCAGCATTTT.

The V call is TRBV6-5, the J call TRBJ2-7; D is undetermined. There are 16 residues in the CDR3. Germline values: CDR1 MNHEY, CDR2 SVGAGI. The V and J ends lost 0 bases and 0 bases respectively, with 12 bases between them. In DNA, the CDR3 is TGTGCCAGCAGTTACTCGATGCACGGTTCCTCCTACGAGCAGTACTTC. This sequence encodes CASSYSMHGSSYEQYF.